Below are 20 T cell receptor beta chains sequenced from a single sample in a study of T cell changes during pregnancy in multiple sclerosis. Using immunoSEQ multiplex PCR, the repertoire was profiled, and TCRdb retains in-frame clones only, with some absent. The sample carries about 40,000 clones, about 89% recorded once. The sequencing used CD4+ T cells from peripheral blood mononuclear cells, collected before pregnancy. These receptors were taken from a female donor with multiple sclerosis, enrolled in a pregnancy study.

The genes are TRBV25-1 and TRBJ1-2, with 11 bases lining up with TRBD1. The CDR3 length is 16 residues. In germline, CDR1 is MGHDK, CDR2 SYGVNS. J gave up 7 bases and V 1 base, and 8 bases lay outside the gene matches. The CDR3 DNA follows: TGTGCCAGCAGTGAATGGCCGGACAGGGGGCAAAGTGGCTACACCTTC. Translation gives CASSEWPDRGQSGYTF.

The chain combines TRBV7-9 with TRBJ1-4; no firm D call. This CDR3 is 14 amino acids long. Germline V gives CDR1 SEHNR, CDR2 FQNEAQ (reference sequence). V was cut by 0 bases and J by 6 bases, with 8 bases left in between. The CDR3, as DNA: TGTGCCAGCAGCTTAGCGTCGGCGGATGAAAAACTGTTTTTT. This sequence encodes CASSLASADEKLFF.

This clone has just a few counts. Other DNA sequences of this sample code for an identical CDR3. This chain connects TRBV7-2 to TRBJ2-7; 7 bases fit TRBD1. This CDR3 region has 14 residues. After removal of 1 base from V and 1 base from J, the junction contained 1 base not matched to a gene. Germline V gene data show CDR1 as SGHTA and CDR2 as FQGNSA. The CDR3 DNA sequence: TGTGCCAGCAGCTTAGGGACAGGATCCTACGAGCAGTACTTC. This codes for CASSLGTGSYEQYF.

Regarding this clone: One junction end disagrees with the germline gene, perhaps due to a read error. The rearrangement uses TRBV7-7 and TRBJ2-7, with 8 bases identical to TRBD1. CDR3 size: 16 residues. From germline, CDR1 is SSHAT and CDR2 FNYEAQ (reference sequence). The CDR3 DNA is TGTGCTAGCAGCTTAGGGAACAGGGGGAGTTCCTACGAGCAGTACTTC. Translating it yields CASSLGNRGSSYEQYF.

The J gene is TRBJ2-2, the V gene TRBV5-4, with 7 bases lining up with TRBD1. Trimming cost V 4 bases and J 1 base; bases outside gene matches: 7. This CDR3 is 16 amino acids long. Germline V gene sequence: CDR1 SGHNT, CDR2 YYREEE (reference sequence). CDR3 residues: CASSPMDRRNTGELFF. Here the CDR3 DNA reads TGTGCCAGCAGCCCCATGGACAGGCGGAACACCGGGGAGCTGTTTTTT.

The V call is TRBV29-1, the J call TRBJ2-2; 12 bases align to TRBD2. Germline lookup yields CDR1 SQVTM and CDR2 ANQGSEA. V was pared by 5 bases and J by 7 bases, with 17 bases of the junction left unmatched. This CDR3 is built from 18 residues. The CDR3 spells CSVRVGALAGGPIGELFF. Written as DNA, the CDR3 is TGCAGCGTTAGGGTGGGGGCTCTAGCGGGGGGGCCCATCGGGGAGCTGTTTTTT.

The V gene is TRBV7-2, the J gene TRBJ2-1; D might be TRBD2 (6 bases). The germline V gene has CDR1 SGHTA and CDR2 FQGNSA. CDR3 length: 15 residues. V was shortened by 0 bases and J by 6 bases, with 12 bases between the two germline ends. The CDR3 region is CASSLAGGVSNEQFF. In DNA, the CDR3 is TGTGCCAGCAGCTTAGCGGGCGGGGTCTCCAATGAGCAGTTCTTC.

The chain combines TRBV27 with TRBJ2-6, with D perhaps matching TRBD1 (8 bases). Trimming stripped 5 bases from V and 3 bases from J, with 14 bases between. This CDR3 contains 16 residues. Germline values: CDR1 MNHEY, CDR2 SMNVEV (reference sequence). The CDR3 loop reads CASSNRGGFGANVLTF. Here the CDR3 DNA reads TGTGCCAGCAGTAACAGGGGGGGCTTTGGGGCCAACGTCCTGACTTTC.

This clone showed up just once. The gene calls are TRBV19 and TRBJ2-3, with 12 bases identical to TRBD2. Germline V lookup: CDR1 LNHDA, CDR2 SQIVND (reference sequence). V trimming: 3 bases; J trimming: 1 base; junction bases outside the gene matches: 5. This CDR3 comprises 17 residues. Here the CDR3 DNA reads TGTGCCAGTAGTATGGCTTGGACTAGCGGGGGCACAGATACGCAGTATTTT. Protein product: CASSMAWTSGGTDTQYF.

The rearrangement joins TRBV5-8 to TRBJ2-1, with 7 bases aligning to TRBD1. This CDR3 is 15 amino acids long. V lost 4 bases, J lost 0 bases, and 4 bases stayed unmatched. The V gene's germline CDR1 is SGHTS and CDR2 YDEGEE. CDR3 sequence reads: CASSPTGSSYNEQFF. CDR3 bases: TGTGCCAGCAGCCCGACAGGGAGCTCCTACAATGAGCAGTTCTTC. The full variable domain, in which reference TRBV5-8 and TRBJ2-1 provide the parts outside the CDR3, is EAGVTQSPTHLIKTRGQQATLRCSPISGHTSVYWYQQALGLGLQFLLWYDEGEERNRGNFPPRFSGRQFPNYSSELNVNALELEDSALYLCASSPTGSSYNEQFFGPGTRLTVL.

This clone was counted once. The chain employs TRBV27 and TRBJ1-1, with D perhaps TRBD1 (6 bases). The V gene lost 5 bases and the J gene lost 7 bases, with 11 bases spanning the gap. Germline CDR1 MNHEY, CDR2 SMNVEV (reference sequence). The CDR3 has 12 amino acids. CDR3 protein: CASSRPDSEAFF. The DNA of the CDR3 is TGTGCCAGCAGTCGCCCGGACAGTGAAGCTTTCTTT.

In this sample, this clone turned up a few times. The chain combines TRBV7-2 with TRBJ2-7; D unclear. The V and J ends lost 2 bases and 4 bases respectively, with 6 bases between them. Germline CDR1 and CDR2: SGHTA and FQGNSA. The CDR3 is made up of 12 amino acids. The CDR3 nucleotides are TGTGCCAGCAGCTTAACAAGTTACGAGCAGTACTTC. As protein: CASSLTSYEQYF.

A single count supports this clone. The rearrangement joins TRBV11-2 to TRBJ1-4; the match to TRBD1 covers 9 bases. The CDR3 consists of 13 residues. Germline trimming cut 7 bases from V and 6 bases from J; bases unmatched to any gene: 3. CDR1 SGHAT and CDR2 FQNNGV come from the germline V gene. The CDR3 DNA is TGTGCCAGCACAGGACAGGGGTATGAAAAACTGTTTTTT. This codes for CASTGQGYEKLFF.

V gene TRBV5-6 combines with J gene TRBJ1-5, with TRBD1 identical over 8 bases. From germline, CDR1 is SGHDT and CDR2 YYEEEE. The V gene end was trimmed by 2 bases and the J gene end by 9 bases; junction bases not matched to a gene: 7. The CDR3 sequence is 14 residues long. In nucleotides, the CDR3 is TGTGCCAGCAGCTTTCACAGGGGGATGGGGCCCCAGCATTTT. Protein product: CASSFHRGMGPQHF.

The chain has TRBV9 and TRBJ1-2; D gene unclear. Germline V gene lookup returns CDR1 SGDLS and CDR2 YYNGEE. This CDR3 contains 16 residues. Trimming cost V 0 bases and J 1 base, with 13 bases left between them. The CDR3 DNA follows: TGTGCCAGCAGCGTAGCTTGGGCCAGCATTAACTATGGCTACACCTTC. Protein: CASSVAWASINYGYTF.

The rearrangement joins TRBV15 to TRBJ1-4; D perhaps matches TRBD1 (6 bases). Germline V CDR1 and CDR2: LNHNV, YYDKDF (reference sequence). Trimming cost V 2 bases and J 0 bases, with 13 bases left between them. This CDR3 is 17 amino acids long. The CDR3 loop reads CATSRSGQSSTNEKLFF. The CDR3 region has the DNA TGTGCCACCAGCAGATCCGGACAGAGCTCAACTAATGAAAAACTGTTTTTT.

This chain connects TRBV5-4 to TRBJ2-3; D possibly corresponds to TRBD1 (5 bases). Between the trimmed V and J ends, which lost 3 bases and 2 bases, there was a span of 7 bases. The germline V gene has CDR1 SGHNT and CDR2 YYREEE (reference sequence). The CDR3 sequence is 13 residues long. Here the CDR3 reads CASSSGPTDTQYF. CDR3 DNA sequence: TGTGCCAGCAGCTCAGGGCCCACAGATACGCAGTATTTT.

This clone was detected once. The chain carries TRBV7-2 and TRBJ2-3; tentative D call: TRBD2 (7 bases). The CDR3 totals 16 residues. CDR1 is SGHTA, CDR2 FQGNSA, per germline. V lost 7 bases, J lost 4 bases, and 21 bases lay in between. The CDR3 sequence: CASTYPRGPGPDTQYF. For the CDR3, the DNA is TGTGCCAGCACCTACCCGCGGGGGCCCGGGCCAGATACGCAGTATTTT. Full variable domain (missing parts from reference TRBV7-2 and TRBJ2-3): GAGVSQSPSNKVTEKGKDVELRCDPISGHTALYWYRQSLGQGLEFLIYFQGNSAPDKSGLPSDRFSAERTGGSVSTLTIQRTQQEDSAVYLCASTYPRGPGPDTQYFGPGTRLTVL.

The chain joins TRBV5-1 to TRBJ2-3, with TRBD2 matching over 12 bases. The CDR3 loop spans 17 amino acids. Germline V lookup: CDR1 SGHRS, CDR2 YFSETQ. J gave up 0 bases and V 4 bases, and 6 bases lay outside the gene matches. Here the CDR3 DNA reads TGCGCCAGCAGCCGACTAGCGGGGGTCTACAGCACAGATACGCAGTATTTT. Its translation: CASSRLAGVYSTDTQYF.

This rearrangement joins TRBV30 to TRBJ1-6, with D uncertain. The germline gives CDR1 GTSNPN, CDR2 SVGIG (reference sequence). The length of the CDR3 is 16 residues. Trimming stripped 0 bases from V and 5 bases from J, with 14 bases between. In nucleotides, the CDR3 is TGTGCCTGGAGTGTGATGCGGCAGACCAATAATTCACCCCTCCACTTT. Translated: CAWSVMRQTNNSPLHF. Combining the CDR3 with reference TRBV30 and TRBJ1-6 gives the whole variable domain SQTIHQWPATLVQPVGSPLSLECTVEGTSNPNLYWYRQAAGRGLQLLFYSVGIGQISSEVPQNLSASRPQDRQFILSSKKLLLSDSGFYLCAWSVMRQTNNSPLHFGNGTRLTVT.